This entry is about one T cell receptor beta chain. The CDR3 loop spans 17 amino acids. The V gene's germline CDR1 is LNHDA and CDR2 SQIVND (reference sequence). Trimming removed 2 bases from V and 2 bases from J, with 18 bases in between. The sample belongs to a study of cytomegalovirus exposure and HLA in healthy donors. This PCR relied on a set of 60 Vbeta primers and 13 Jbeta primers. The data were produced by immunoSEQ multiplex PCR, yet TCRdb's version contains in-frame clones alone and is incomplete. The sample yields around 130,000 clones, less than 85% seen once. Sample: PBMCs. This rearrangement joins TRBV19 to TRBJ2-5, with a possible D match to TRBD1 (5 bases). The TCR sequence derives from a woman aged 40 to 50 in good health and CMV-seropositive. CDR3 nucleotides: TGTGCCAGTAGTATATCGGTGCCAGGGTCCTCTCAAGAGACCCAGTACTTC. This codes for CASSISVPGSSQETQYF.